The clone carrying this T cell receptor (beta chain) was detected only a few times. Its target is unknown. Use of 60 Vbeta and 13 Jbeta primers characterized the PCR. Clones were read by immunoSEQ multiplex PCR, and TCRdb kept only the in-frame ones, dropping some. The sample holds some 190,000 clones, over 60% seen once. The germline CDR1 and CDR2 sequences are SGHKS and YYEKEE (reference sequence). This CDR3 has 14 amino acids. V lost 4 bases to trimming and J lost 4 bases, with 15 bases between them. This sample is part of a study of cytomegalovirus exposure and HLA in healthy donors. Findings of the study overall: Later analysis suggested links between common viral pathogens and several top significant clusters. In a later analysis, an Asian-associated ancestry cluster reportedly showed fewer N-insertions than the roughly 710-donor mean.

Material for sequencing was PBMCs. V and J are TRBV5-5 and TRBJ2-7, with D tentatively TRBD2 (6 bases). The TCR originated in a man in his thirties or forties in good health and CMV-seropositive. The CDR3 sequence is CASSTGGWIYEQYF. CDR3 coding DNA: TGTGCCAGCAGCACCGGGGGTTGGATTTACGAGCAGTACTTC.